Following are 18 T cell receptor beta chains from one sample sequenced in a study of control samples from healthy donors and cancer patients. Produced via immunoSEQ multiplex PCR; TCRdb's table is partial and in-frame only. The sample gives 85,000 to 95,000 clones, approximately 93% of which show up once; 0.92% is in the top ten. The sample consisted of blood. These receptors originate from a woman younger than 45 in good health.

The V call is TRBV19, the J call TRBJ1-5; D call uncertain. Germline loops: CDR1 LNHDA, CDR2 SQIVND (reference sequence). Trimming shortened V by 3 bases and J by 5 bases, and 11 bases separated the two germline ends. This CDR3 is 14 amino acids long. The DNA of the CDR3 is TGTGCCAGTAGTATTTTAGGGATCTATCAGCCCCAGCATTTT. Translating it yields CASSILGIYQPQHF.

CDR3 sequence (DNA): TGCGCCAGCAGCCACGACTTGGGTCAGCCCCAGCATTTT. Amino acid sequence: CASSHDLGQPQHF. The chain has TRBV4-1 and TRBJ1-5; D gene ambiguous. From germline, CDR1 is MGHRA and CDR2 YSYEKL. The CDR3 runs to 13 residues. The ends were cut back, 3 bases at V and 6 bases at J, with 9 bases in the middle.

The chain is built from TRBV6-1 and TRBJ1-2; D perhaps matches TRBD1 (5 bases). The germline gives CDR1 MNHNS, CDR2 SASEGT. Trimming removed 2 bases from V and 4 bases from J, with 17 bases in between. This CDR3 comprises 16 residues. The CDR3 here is CASSEMGGTDGYGYTF. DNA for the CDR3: TGTGCCAGCAGTGAAATGGGTGGGACGGATGGCTATGGCTACACCTTC.

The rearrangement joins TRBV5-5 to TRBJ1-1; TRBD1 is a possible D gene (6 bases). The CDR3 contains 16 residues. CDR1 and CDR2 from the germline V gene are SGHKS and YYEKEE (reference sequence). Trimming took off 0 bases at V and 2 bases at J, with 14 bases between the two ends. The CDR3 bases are TGTGCCAGCAGCTTGGTCGGCCGGACAGTCAACACTGAAGCTTTCTTT. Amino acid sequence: CASSLVGRTVNTEAFF.

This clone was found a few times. CDR3 DNA sequence: TGTGCCAGCAGTCCCGGTGTGGGGGCACCCACTGGAAACACCATATATTTT. As protein: CASSPGVGAPTGNTIYF. This rearrangement joins TRBV2 to TRBJ1-3; perhaps TRBD1 as D (6 bases). The CDR3 runs to 17 residues. V was shortened by 5 bases and J by 2 bases, with 19 bases between the two germline ends. CDR1 and CDR2 from the germline V gene are SNHLY and FYNNEI.

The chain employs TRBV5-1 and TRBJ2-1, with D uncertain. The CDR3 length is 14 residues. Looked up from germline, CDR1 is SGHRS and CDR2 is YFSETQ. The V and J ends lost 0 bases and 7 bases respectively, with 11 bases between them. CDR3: CASSLVGLVNEQFF. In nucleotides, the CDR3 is TGCGCCAGCAGCTTGGTAGGGCTAGTTAATGAGCAGTTCTTC.

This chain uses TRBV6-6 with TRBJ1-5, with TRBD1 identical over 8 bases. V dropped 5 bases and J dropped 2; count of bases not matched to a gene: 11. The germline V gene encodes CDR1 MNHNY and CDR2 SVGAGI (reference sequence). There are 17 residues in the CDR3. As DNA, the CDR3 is TGTGCCAGCAGTCCCCCGGACAGGGCAAGGGGCAATCAGCCCCAGCATTTT. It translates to CASSPPDRARGNQPQHF.

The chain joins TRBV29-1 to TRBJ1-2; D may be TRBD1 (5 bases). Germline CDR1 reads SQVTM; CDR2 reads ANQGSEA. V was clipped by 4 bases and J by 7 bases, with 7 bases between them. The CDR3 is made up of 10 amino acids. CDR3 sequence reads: CSVGGGGYTF. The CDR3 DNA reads TGCAGCGTTGGCGGGGGTGGCTACACCTTC.

The CDR3 sequence is CASSLEPGSRLYEQYF. Written as DNA, the CDR3 is TGTGCCAGCAGCTTAGAGCCAGGTTCTCGGCTCTACGAGCAGTACTTC. The chain employs TRBV7-2 and TRBJ2-7; D is unresolved. The V end lost 1 base, the J end lost 3 bases, and 16 bases lay between the germline ends. This CDR3 region has 16 residues. Germline CDR1 reads SGHTA; CDR2 reads FQGNSA. The full variable domain, its missing parts supplied by reference TRBV7-2 and TRBJ2-7, is GAGVSQSPSNKVTEKGKDVELRCDPISGHTALYWYRQSLGQGLEFLIYFQGNSAPDKSGLPSDRFSAERTGGSVSTLTIQRTQQEDSAVYLCASSLEPGSRLYEQYFGPGTRLTVT.

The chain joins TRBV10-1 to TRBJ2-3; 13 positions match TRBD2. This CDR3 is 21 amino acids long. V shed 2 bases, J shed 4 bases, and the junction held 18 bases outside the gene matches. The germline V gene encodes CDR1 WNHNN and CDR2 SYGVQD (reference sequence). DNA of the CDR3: TGCGCCAGCAGTGAGGAGAGTATCTGGACTAGCGGGAGCTTGCAGCCAGATACGCAGTATTTT. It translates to CASSEESIWTSGSLQPDTQYF.

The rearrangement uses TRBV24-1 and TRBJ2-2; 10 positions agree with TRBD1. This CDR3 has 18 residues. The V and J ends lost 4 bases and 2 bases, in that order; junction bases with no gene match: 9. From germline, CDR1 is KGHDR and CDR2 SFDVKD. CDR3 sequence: CATSDLPRTGGNTGELFF. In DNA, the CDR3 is TGTGCCACCAGTGACCTCCCCCGGACAGGGGGTAACACCGGGGAGCTGTTTTTT.

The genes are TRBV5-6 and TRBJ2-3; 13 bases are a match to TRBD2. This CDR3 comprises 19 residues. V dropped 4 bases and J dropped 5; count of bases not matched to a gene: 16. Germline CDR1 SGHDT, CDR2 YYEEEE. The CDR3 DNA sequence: TGTGCCAGCAGCGCCGGACTAGCGGGGGCGACCCAACGGGTAGATACGCAGTATTTT. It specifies CASSAGLAGATQRVDTQYF.

The CDR3 is CASSLQGDQPQHF. As DNA, the CDR3 is TGTGCCAGCAGTTTGCAGGGGGATCAGCCCCAGCATTTT. The chain has TRBV6-5 and TRBJ1-5; 7 bases fit TRBD1. This CDR3 is 13 amino acids long. CDR1 and CDR2 (germline): MNHEY, SVGAGI. The V segment lost 4 bases and the J segment 5 bases; nucleotides outside the gene matches: 2.

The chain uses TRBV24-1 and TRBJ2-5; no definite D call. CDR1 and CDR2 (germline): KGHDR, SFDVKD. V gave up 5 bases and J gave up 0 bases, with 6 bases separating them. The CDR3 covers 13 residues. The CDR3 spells CATSAADQETQYF. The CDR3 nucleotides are TGTGCCACCAGTGCGGCAGACCAAGAGACCCAGTACTTC.

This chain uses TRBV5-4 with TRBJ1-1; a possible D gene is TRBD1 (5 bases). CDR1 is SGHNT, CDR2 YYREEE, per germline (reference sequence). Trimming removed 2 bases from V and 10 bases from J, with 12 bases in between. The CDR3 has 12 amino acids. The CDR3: CASSLDGGGAFF. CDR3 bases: TGTGCCAGCAGCTTAGATGGCGGGGGAGCTTTCTTT.

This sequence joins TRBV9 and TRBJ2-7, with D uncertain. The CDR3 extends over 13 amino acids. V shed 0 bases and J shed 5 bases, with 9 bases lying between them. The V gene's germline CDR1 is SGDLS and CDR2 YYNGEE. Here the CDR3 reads CASSVEWIHEQYF. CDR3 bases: TGTGCCAGCAGCGTAGAATGGATCCACGAGCAGTACTTC. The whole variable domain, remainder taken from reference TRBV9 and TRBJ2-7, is DSGVTQTPKHLITATGQRVTLRCSPRSGDLSVYWYQQSLDQGLQFLIQYYNGEERAKGNILERFSAQQFPDLHSELNLSSLELGDSALYFCASSVEWIHEQYFGPGTRLTVT.

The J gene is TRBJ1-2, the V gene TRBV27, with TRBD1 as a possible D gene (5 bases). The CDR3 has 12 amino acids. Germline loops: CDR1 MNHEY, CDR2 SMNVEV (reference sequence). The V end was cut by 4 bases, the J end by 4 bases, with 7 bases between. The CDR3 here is CASSSGVYGYTF. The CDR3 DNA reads TGTGCCAGCAGTTCGGGGGTCTATGGCTACACCTTC.

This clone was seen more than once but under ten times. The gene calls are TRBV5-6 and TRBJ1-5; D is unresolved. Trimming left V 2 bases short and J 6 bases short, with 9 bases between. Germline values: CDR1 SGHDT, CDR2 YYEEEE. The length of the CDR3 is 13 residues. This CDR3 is CASSFSGTQPQHF. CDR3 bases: TGTGCCAGCAGCTTCTCCGGAACTCAGCCCCAGCATTTT.